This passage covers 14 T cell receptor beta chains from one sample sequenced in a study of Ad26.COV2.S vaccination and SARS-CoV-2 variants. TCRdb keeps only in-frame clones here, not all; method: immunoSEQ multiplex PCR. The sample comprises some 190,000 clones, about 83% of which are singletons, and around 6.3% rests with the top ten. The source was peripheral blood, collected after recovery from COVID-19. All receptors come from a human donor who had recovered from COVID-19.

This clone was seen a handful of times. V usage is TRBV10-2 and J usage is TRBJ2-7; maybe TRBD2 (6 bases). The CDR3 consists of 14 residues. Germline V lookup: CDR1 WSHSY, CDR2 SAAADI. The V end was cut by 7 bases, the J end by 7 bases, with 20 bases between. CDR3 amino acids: CASTGTGVTGEQYF. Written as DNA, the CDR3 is TGCGCCAGCACCGGTACGGGGGTCACGGGGGAGCAGTACTTC.

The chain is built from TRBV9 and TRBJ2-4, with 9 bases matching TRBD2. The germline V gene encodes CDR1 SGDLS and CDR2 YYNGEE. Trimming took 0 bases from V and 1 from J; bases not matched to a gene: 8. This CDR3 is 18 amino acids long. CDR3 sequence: CASSVDPERGAAKNIQYF. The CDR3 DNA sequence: TGTGCCAGCAGCGTAGACCCCGAGCGGGGGGCCGCCAAAAACATTCAGTACTTC.

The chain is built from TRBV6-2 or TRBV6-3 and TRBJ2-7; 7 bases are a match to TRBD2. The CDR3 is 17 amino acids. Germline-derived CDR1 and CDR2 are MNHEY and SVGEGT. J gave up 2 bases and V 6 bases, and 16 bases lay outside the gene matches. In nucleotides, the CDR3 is TGTGCCAGCAGCCCCGTCTCGGGCGGGAGAGGACCCTACGAGCAGTACTTC. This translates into CASSPVSGGRGPYEQYF.

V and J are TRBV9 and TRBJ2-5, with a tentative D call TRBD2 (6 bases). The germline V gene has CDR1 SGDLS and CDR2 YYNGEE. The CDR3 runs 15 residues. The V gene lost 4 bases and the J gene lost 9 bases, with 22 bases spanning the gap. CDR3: CASSFGGGAMEAQYF. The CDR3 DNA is TGTGCCAGCAGCTTCGGAGGAGGGGCCATGGAGGCCCAGTACTTC.

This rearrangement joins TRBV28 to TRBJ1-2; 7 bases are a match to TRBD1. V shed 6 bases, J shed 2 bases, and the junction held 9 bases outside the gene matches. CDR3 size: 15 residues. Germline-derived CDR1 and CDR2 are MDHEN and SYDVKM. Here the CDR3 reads CASRLQGGWNYGYTF. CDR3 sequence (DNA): TGTGCCAGCAGATTGCAGGGGGGTTGGAACTATGGCTACACCTTC.

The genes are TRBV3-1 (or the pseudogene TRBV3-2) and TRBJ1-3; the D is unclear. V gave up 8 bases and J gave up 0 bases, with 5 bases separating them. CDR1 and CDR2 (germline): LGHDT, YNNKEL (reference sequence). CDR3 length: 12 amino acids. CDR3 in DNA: TGTGCCAGCCTAGGCTCTGGAAACACCATATATTTT. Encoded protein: CASLGSGNTIYF.

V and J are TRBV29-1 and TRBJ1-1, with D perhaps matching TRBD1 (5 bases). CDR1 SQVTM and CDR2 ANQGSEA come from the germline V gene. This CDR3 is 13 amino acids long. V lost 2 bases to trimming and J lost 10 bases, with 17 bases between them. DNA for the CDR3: TGCAGCGTTGAACCATCAACGGGAAGGGGAGCTTTCTTT. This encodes CSVEPSTGRGAFF.

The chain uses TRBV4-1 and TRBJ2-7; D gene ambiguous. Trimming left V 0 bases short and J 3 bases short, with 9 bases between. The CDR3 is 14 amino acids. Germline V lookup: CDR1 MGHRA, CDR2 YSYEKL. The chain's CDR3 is CASSQEVGYYEQYF. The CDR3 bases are TGCGCCAGCAGCCAAGAGGTAGGATACTACGAGCAGTACTTC.

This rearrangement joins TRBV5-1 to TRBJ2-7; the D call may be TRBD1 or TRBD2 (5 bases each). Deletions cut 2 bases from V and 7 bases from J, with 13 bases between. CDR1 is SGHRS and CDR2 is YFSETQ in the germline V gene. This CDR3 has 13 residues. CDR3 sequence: CASSFEGPGEQYF. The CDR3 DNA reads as TGCGCCAGCAGCTTTGAGGGACCTGGGGAGCAGTACTTC.

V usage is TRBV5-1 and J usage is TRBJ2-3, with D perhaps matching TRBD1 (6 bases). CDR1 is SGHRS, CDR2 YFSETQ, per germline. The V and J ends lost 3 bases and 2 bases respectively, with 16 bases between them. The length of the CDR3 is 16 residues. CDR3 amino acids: CASSSPRDKITDTQYF. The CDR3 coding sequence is TGCGCCAGCAGCTCCCCCCGGGACAAAATCACAGATACGCAGTATTTT.

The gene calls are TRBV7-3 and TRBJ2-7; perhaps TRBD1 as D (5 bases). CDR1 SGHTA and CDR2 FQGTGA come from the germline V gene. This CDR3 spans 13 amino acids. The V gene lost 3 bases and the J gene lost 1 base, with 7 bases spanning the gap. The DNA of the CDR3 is TGTGCCAGCAGCTTTGCAGGGTCCTACGAGCAGTACTTC. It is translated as CASSFAGSYEQYF.

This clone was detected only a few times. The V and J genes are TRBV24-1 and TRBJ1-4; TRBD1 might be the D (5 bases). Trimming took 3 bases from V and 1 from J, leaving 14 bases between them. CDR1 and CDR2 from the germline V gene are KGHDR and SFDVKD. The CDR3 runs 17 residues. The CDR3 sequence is CATSDPGLSKTNEKLFF. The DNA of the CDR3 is TGTGCCACCAGTGATCCGGGACTCTCGAAAACTAATGAAAAACTGTTTTTT.

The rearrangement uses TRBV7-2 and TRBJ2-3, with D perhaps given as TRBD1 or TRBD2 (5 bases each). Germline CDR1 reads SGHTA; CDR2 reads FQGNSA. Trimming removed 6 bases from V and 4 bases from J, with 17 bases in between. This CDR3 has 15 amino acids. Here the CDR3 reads CASRYPVGGPDTQYF. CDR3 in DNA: TGTGCCAGCAGATACCCTGTTGGGGGTCCAGATACGCAGTATTTT.

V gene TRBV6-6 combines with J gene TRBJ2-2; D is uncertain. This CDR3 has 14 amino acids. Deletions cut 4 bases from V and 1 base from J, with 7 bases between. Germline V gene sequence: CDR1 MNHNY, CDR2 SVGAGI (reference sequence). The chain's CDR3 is CASSFRRNTGELFF. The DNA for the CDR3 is TGTGCCAGCAGTTTTCGGAGGAACACCGGGGAGCTGTTTTTT.